This TCR beta chain originates from a study of control samples from healthy donors and cancer patients. Germline CDR1 and CDR2: SGHTA and FQGNSA. The CDR3 consists of 13 residues. Trimming stripped 3 bases from V and 6 bases from J, with 9 bases between. This table comes from immunoSEQ multiplex PCR, and its TCRdb copy is limited to in-frame clones, with some not included. Among roughly 150,000 clones listed, 80% to 95% were seen once. The TCR comes from a man younger than 35 in good health. Source material: blood. The chain couples TRBV7-2 to TRBJ1-5; D is ambiguous. The CDR3 is CASSFEGRQPQHF. CDR3 nucleotides: TGTGCCAGCAGCTTCGAGGGTCGTCAGCCCCAGCATTTT.